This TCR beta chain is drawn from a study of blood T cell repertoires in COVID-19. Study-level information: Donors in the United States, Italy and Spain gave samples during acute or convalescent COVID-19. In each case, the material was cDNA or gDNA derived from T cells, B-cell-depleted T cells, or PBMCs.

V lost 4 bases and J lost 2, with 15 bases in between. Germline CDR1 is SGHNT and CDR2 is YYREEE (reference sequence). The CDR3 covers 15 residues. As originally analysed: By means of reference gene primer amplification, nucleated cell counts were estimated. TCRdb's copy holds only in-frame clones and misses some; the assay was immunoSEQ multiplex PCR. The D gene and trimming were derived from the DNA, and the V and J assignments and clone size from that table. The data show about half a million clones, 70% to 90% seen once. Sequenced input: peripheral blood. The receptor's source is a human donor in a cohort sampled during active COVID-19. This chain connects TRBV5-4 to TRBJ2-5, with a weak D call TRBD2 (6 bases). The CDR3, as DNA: TGTGCCAGCAGCCCCCGAGCTAGCGCTCAAGAGACCCAGTACTTC. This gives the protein CASSPRASAQETQYF.